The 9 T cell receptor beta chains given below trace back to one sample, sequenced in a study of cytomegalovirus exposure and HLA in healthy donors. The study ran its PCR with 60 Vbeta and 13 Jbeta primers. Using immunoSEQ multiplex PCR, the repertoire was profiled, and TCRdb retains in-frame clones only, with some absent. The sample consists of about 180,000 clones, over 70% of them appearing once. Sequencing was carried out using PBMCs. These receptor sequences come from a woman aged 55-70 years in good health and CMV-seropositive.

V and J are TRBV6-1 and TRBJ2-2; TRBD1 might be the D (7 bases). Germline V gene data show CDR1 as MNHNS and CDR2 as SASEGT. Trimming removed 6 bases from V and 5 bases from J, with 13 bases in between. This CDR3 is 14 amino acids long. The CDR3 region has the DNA TGTGCCAGCAGGGACAGGAGGGGAACCGGGGAGCTGTTTTTT. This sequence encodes CASRDRRGTGELFF.

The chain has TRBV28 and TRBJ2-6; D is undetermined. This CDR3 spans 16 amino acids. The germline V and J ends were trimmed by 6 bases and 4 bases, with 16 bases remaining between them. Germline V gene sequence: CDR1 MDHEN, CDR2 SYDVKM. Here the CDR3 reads CASRPQPGAGANVLTF. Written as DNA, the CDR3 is TGTGCCAGCAGGCCACAACCCGGAGCCGGGGCCAACGTCCTGACTTTC.

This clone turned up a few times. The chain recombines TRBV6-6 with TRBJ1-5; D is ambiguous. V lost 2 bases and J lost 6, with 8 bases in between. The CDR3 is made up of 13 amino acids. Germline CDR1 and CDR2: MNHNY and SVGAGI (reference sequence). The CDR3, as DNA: TGTGCCAGCAGTTACGAGGGAATTCAGCCCCAGCATTTT. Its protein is CASSYEGIQPQHF.

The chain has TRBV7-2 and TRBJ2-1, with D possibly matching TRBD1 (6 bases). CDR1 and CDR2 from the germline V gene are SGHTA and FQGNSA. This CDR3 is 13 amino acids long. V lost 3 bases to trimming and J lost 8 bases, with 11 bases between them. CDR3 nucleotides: TGTGCCAGCAGCTTCCAGGGGTTCGATGAGCAGTTCTTC. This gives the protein CASSFQGFDEQFF. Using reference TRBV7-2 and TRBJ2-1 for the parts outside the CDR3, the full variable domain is GAGVSQSPSNKVTEKGKDVELRCDPISGHTALYWYRQSLGQGLEFLIYFQGNSAPDKSGLPSDRFSAERTGGSVSTLTIQRTQQEDSAVYLCASSFQGFDEQFFGPGTRLTVL.

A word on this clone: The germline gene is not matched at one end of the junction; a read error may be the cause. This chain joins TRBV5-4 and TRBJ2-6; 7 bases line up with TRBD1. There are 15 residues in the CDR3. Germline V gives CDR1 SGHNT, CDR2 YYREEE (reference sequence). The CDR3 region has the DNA TGTGCCAGCAGCTTGGCTAGAACAGGGGCCAACGGCCTGACTTTC. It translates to CASSLARTGANGLTF.

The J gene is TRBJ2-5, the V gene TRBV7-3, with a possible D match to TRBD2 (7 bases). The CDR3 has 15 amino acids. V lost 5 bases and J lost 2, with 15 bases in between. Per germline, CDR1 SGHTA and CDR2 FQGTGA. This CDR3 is CASSPSAGAQETQYF. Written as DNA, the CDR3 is TGTGCCAGCAGCCCGTCGGCGGGGGCACAAGAGACCCAGTACTTC.

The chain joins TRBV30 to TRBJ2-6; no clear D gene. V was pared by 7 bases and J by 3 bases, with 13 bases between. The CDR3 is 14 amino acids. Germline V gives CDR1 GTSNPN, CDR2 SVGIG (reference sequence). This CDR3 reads CALPALGGANVLTF. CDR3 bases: TGTGCCTTACCCGCCCTAGGTGGGGCCAACGTCCTGACTTTC.

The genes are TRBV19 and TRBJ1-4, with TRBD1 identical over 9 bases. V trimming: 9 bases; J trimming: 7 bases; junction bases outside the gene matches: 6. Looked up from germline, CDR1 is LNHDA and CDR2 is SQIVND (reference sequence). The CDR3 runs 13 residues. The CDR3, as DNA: TGTGCCAGCGACCCGACAGGGGGTGAAAAACTGTTTTTT. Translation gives CASDPTGGEKLFF.

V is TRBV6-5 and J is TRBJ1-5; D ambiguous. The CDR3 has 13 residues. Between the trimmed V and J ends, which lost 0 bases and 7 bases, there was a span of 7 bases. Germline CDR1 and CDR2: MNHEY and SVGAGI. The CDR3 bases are TGTGCCAGCAGTTACTCGAGGCTCCAGCCCCAGCATTTT. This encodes CASSYSRLQPQHF.